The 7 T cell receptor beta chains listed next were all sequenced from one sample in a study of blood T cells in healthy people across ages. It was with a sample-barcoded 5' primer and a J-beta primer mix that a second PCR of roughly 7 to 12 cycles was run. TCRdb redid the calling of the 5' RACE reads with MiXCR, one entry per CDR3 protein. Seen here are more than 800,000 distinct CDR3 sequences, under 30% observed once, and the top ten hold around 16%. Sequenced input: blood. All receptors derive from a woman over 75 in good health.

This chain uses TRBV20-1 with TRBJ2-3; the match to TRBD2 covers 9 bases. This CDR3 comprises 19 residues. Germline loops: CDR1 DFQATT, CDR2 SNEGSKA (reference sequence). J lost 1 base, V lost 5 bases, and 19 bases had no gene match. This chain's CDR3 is CSAHESGTSTLSGTDTQYF. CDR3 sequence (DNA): TGCAGTGCTCATGAATCCGGGACTAGCACCCTGAGTGGCACAGATACGCAGTATTTT.

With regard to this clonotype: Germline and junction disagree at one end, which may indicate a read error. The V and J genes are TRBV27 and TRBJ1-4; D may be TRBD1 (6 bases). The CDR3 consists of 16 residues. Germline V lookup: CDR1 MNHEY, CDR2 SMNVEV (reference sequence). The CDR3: CASSPGQTVTSEKLFF. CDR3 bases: TGTGCCAGCAGTCCTGGACAGACCGTAACTAGTGAAAAACTGTTTTTT.

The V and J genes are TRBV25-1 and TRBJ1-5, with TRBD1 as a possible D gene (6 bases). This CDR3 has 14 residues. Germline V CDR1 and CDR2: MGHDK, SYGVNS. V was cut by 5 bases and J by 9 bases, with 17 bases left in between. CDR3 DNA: TGTGCCAGCAGTCCCTCGACAGGCCGACGGCCCCAGCATTTT. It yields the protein CASSPSTGRRPQHF.

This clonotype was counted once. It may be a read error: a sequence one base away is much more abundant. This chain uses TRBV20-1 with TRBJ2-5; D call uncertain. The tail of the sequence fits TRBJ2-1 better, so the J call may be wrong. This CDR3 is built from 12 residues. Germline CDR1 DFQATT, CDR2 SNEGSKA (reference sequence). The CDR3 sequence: CSVTQQQETQFF. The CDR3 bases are TGCAGTGTCACCCAGCAGCAAGAGACCCAGTTCTTC.

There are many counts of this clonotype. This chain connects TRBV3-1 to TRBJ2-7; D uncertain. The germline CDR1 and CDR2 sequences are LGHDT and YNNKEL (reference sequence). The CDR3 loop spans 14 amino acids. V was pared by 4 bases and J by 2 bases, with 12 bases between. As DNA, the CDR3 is TGTGCCAGCAGCCCACGGAAGGGTACCTACGAGCAGTACTTC. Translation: CASSPRKGTYEQYF.

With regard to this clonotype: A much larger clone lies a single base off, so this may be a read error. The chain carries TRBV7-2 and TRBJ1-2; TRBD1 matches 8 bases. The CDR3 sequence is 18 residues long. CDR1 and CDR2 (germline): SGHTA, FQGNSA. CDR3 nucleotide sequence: TGTGTCAGCAGCCGCCGGAGACAGGGGCACAGAGCTAACTATGGCTACACCTTC. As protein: CVSSRRRQGHRANYGYTF.

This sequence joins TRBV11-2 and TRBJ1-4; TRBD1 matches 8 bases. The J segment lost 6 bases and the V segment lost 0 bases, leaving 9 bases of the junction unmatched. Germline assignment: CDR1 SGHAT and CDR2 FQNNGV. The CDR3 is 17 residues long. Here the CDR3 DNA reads TGTGCCAGCAGCTTAGAGAGACAGGGGAAGAAAGATGAAAAACTGTTTTTT. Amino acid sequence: CASSLERQGKKDEKLFF.